A single sample is the source of the 28 T cell receptor beta chains below, sequenced in a study of long-term antiretroviral therapy in people with HIV. immunoSEQ v3.0 was run at survey level. Measured with immunoSEQ multiplex PCR; TCRdb has only the in-frame clones, and not every one. This table has about 18,000 clones, 90% to 95% appearing once. The material sequenced was unsorted PBMCs, taken 3 years after starting antiretroviral therapy. All receptors derive from a man aged 45-60 years with HIV.

The chain carries TRBV4-1 and TRBJ1-6; D is unclear. This CDR3 region has 15 residues. The germline V and J ends were trimmed by 4 bases and 6 bases, with 13 bases remaining between them. Per the germline V gene, CDR1 is MGHRA and CDR2 is YSYEKL. CDR3 DNA: TGCGCCAGCAGCCTAAACCCGGCCAGTAATTCACCCCTCCACTTT. Encoded protein: CASSLNPASNSPLHF.

This clone has just one count. The chain links TRBV9 to TRBJ2-3, with TRBD1 identical over 8 bases. The ends lost 4 bases at V and 3 bases at J; junction bases unmatched: 10. Germline assignment: CDR1 SGDLS and CDR2 YYNGEE. This CDR3 contains 16 residues. The CDR3: CASSPRQGAGTDTQYF. In DNA, the CDR3 is TGTGCCAGCAGCCCCAGGCAGGGGGCTGGGACAGATACGCAGTATTTT.

This chain uses TRBV6-5 with TRBJ2-2; D is unresolved. The CDR3 is made up of 14 amino acids. Germline V gene sequence: CDR1 MNHEY, CDR2 SVGAGI. The V gene lost 1 base and the J gene lost 6 bases, with 9 bases spanning the gap. The chain's CDR3 is CASSYFRAPGELFF. Here the CDR3 DNA reads TGTGCCAGCAGTTACTTTAGAGCCCCCGGGGAGCTGTTTTTT.

The CDR3 sequence: CATTPGLRTDTQYF. The CDR3 DNA is TGTGCCACTACCCCGGGACTAAGGACAGATACGCAGTATTTT. V and J are TRBV5-4 and TRBJ2-3; TRBD2 matches at 7 bases. This CDR3 region has 14 residues. Germline CDR1 reads SGHNT; CDR2 reads YYREEE (reference sequence). The V gene end was trimmed by 9 bases and the J gene end by 3 bases; junction bases not matched to a gene: 10. The full variable domain, completed using reference TRBV5-4 and TRBJ2-3, is ETGVTQSPTHLIKTRGQQVTLRCSSQSGHNTVSWYQQALGQGPQFIFQYYREEENGRGNFPPRFSGLQFPNYSSELNVNALELDDSALYLCATTPGLRTDTQYFGPGTRLTVL.

The chain employs TRBV19 and TRBJ1-2; D remains ambiguous. Germline V gene data show CDR1 as LNHDA and CDR2 as SQIVND (reference sequence). The V gene lost 0 bases and the J gene lost 4 bases, with 6 bases spanning the gap. The CDR3 consists of 13 residues. CDR3 DNA sequence: TGTGCCAGTAGTATAGATCTCACCTATGGCTACACCTTC. As protein: CASSIDLTYGYTF.

V gene TRBV19 combines with J gene TRBJ2-7, with D perhaps TRBD2 (6 bases). CDR3 length: 15 residues. CDR1 is LNHDA, CDR2 SQIVND, per germline (reference sequence). Trimming cost V 3 bases and J 5 bases, with 17 bases left between them. As DNA, the CDR3 is TGTGCCAGTAGTATTATCGGGGGAACGAAGAACGAGCAGTACTTC. This codes for CASSIIGGTKNEQYF.

The chain employs TRBV7-6 and TRBJ2-1, with TRBD2 matching over 7 bases. This CDR3 contains 15 residues. Per germline, CDR1 SGHVS and CDR2 FNYEAQ. The V gene end was trimmed by 4 bases and the J gene end by 7 bases; junction bases not matched to a gene: 10. In nucleotides, the CDR3 is TGTGCCAGCAGCTCGGGGGGAGGGGTTGGAAATGAGCAGTTCTTC. Encoded protein: CASSSGGGVGNEQFF.

The chain joins TRBV9 to TRBJ2-1, with TRBD2 matching over 8 bases. The junction had 1 base not matched to a gene; V was cut back by 2 bases and J by 0 bases. The CDR3 is 15 amino acids. The V gene's germline CDR1 is SGDLS and CDR2 YYNGEE. CDR3: CASSVSGSSYNEQFF. The CDR3 bases are TGTGCCAGCAGCGTCAGCGGGAGCTCCTACAATGAGCAGTTCTTC. Looking up the rest from reference TRBV9 and TRBJ2-1 gives the full variable domain: DSGVTQTPKHLITATGQRVTLRCSPRSGDLSVYWYQQSLDQGLQFLIQYYNGEERAKGNILERFSAQQFPDLHSELNLSSLELGDSALYFCASSVSGSSYNEQFFGPGTRLTVL.

The genes are TRBV18 and TRBJ1-2; 8 positions match TRBD1. J was trimmed by 8 bases and V by 3 bases; bases with no gene match: 11. Germline CDR1 is KGHSH and CDR2 is LQKENI. The CDR3 is made up of 15 amino acids. This CDR3 is CASSPMTGATRGYTF. In nucleotides, the CDR3 is TGTGCCAGCTCACCGATGACAGGGGCAACTAGGGGCTACACCTTC. The full variable domain, with the rest looked up from reference TRBV18 and TRBJ1-2, is NAGVMQNPRHLVRRRGQEARLRCSPMKGHSHVYWYRQLPEEGLKFMVYLQKENIIDESGMPKERFSAEFPKEGPSILRIQQVVRGDSAAYFCASSPMTGATRGYTFGSGTRLTVV.

The chain couples TRBV7-9 to TRBJ1-1; D is unresolved. Between the trimmed V and J ends, which lost 6 bases and 1 base, there was a span of 12 bases. The germline gives CDR1 SEHNR, CDR2 FQNEAQ (reference sequence). The CDR3 is 14 amino acids. In DNA, the CDR3 is TGTGCCAGCAGAGGGCAACAACAGAACACTGAAGCTTTCTTT. This encodes CASRGQQQNTEAFF.

This chain joins TRBV11-2 and TRBJ2-3, with D possibly TRBD1 on 6 matching bases. Deletions cut 0 bases from V and 1 base from J, with 8 bases between. This CDR3 contains 15 residues. The germline V gene encodes CDR1 SGHAT and CDR2 FQNNGV. The CDR3 is CASSLEQGGTDTQYF. The DNA of the CDR3 is TGTGCCAGCAGCTTAGAACAGGGAGGCACAGATACGCAGTATTTT.

The chain employs TRBV27 and TRBJ1-3; TRBD1 aligns across 9 bases. The V and J ends lost 5 bases and 2 bases, in that order; junction bases with no gene match: 10. The CDR3 length is 17 residues. Germline assignment: CDR1 MNHEY and CDR2 SMNVEV (reference sequence). CDR3 residues: CASSPVYRGHAGNTIYF. CDR3 in DNA: TGTGCCAGCAGTCCAGTCTACAGGGGGCACGCTGGAAACACCATATATTTT.

The chain recombines TRBV5-4 with TRBJ1-1; D gene unclear. This CDR3 contains 14 residues. Germline V gene lookup returns CDR1 SGHNT and CDR2 YYREEE (reference sequence). The V gene lost 7 bases and the J gene lost 2 bases, with 15 bases spanning the gap. The CDR3 region has the DNA TGTGCCAGCGGTAAGAGGACCCCTAACACTGAAGCTTTCTTT. This gives the protein CASGKRTPNTEAFF.

This clone was counted between two and nine times. V is TRBV4-3 and J is TRBJ1-4, with D perhaps TRBD1 (5 bases). This CDR3 comprises 15 residues. V was pared by 0 bases and J by 3 bases, with 8 bases between. Looked up from germline, CDR1 is LGHNA and CDR2 is YSLEER. The CDR3 protein is CASSQDRAANEKLFF. CDR3 coding DNA: TGCGCCAGCAGCCAAGACAGGGCAGCTAATGAAAAACTGTTTTTT.

This clone was seen a few times. J is TRBJ1-5 and V is TRBV7-9; 7 positions agree with TRBD1. The CDR3 is 16 residues long. Germline V gene lookup returns CDR1 SEHNR and CDR2 FQNEAQ (reference sequence). With V trimmed by 4 bases and J by 0 bases, 6 bases remained unmatched. The CDR3 loop reads CASSSTGTDSNQPQHF. The CDR3 bases are TGTGCCAGCAGCTCAACCGGGACAGATAGCAATCAGCCCCAGCATTTT.

The gene calls are TRBV2 and TRBJ2-7; TRBD1 agrees at 8 bases. CDR3 length: 14 amino acids. With 5 bases clipped from V and 3 bases from J, the junction kept 6 bases outside the gene matches. The germline CDR1 and CDR2 sequences are SNHLY and FYNNEI. DNA for the CDR3: TGTGCCAGCAGTCGGACAGGGAATAACTACGAGCAGTACTTC. It specifies CASSRTGNNYEQYF.

The V and J genes are TRBV27 and TRBJ1-5; D is unclear. The V gene's germline CDR1 is MNHEY and CDR2 SMNVEV (reference sequence). This CDR3 has 18 residues. Trimming left V 2 bases short and J 3 bases short, with 20 bases between. CDR3: CASSLLPAPVLLNQPQHF. CDR3 nucleotide sequence: TGTGCCAGCAGTTTACTTCCCGCTCCGGTCTTGCTCAATCAGCCCCAGCATTTT.

V is TRBV5-6 and J is TRBJ2-5, with D unresolved. V lost 0 bases to trimming and J lost 1 base, with 4 bases between them. The CDR3 totals 13 residues. Germline CDR1 and CDR2: SGHDT and YYEEEE. CDR3 region: CASSLGGQETQYF. Written as DNA, the CDR3 is TGTGCCAGCAGCTTGGGCGGCCAAGAGACCCAGTACTTC.

The J gene is TRBJ2-3, the V gene TRBV4-2; the D call may be TRBD1 or TRBD2 (7 bases each). Trimming pared 0 bases from V and 4 bases from J, leaving 14 bases between. Germline CDR1 and CDR2: LGHNA and YNFKEQ. This CDR3 has 16 residues. CDR3 DNA: TGTGCCAGCAGCCAAGATCGAGGGAGGGGGCCAGATACGCAGTATTTT. Translation: CASSQDRGRGPDTQYF.

The genes are TRBV5-4 and TRBJ2-2; 8 positions match TRBD2. The CDR3 consists of 13 residues. Germline values: CDR1 SGHNT, CDR2 YYREEE (reference sequence). Losses at the gene ends were 4 bases for V and 7 bases for J; bases not matched to a gene: 3. CDR3 protein: CASSPREGGELFF. CDR3 nucleotides: TGTGCCAGCAGCCCCCGGGAGGGCGGGGAGCTGTTTTTT.

J is TRBJ1-1 and V is TRBV19; 7 positions agree with TRBD1. CDR3 length: 16 amino acids. Germline lookup yields CDR1 LNHDA and CDR2 SQIVND (reference sequence). V was pared by 7 bases and J by 1 base, with 12 bases of the junction left unmatched. The CDR3 reads CASKGAGGVKNTEAFF. The CDR3 DNA is TGTGCCAGTAAAGGGGCAGGGGGAGTGAAGAACACTGAAGCTTTCTTT.

The chain has TRBV6-5 and TRBJ1-4; D is undetermined. This CDR3 spans 13 amino acids. From germline, CDR1 is MNHEY and CDR2 SVGAGI. Trimming took 5 bases from V and 0 from J, leaving 4 bases between them. In nucleotides, the CDR3 is TGTGCCAGCAGTACTTCAACTAATGAAAAACTGTTTTTT. Protein product: CASSTSTNEKLFF.

J is TRBJ2-3 and V is TRBV13; no firm D call. CDR1 and CDR2 from the germline V gene are PRHDT and FYEKMQ (reference sequence). V lost 5 bases to trimming and J lost 3 bases, with 3 bases between them. This CDR3 is 11 amino acids long. The CDR3 sequence: CASSNTDTQYF. In DNA form, the CDR3 reads TGTGCCAGCAGCAATACAGATACGCAGTATTTT. The full variable domain, rest sourced from reference TRBV13 and TRBJ2-3, is AAGVIQSPRHLIKEKRETATLKCYPIPRHDTVYWYQQGPGQDPQFLISFYEKMQSDKGSIPDRFSAQQFSDYHSELNMSSLELGDSALYFCASSNTDTQYFGPGTRLTVL.

The CDR3 spells CSVGDSYEQYF. CDR3 nucleotide sequence: TGCAGCGTTGGGGACAGCTACGAGCAGTACTTC. The rearrangement uses TRBV29-1 and TRBJ2-7, with 7 positions matching TRBD1. Trimming at V came to 4 bases and at J to 3 bases, leaving 0 bases not matched to a gene. Germline V gives CDR1 SQVTM, CDR2 ANQGSEA. The CDR3 length is 11 residues.

This clone has a single count. V is TRBV7-2 and J is TRBJ1-1; no definite D call. Trimming took off 2 bases at V and 4 bases at J, with 8 bases between the two ends. This CDR3 contains 13 residues. The germline V gene has CDR1 SGHTA and CDR2 FQGNSA. The CDR3 region is CASSLRTATEAFF. The CDR3 DNA reads TGTGCCAGCAGCTTAAGAACAGCCACTGAAGCTTTCTTT.

The sample holds one count of this clone. The rearrangement links TRBV29-1 to TRBJ1-2; tentative D call: TRBD1 (5 bases). The germline gives CDR1 SQVTM, CDR2 ANQGSEA. V shed 6 bases and J shed 3 bases, with 14 bases lying between them. This CDR3 spans 13 amino acids. The CDR3 region is CSVAGLGYYGYTF. The CDR3 DNA sequence: TGCAGCGTCGCGGGGCTGGGGTACTATGGCTACACCTTC.

The chain is built from TRBV10-3 and TRBJ1-2; 9 bases fit TRBD1. The V gene's germline CDR1 is ENHRY and CDR2 SYGVKD. V lost 9 bases to trimming and J lost 4 bases; unmatched junction nucleotides: 9. CDR3 length: 14 amino acids. The CDR3 here is CAIPTGGHGYGYTF. The CDR3 DNA follows: TGTGCCATTCCCACAGGGGGCCACGGCTATGGCTACACCTTC.

V is TRBV6-5 and J is TRBJ2-7; D unresolved. Trimming removed 0 bases from V and 8 bases from J, with 14 bases in between. The germline gives CDR1 MNHEY, CDR2 SVGAGI. This CDR3 has 14 residues. The CDR3 spells CASSYSSDPTKQYF. CDR3 DNA: TGTGCCAGCAGTTACTCGAGCGACCCTACGAAGCAGTACTTC.